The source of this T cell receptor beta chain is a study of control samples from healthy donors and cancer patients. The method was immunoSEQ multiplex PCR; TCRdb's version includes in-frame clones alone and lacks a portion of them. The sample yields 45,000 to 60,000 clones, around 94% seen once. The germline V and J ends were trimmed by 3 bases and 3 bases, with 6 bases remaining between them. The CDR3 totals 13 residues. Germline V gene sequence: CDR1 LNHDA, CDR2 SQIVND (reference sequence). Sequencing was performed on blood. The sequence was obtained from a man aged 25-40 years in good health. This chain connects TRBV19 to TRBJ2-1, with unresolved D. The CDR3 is CASSITVYNEQFF. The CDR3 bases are TGTGCCAGTAGTATTACAGTCTACAATGAGCAGTTCTTC.